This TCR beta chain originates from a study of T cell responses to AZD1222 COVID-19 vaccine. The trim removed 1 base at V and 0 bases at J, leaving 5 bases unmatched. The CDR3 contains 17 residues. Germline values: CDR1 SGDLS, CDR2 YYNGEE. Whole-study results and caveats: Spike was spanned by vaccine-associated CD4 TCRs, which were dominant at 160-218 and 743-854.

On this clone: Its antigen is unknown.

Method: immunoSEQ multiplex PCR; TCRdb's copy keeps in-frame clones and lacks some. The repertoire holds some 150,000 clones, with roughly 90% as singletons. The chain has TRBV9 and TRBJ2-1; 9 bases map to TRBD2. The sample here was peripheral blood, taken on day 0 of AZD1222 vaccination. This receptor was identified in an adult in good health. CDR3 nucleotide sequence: TGTGCCAGCAGCGTATCGGGTAGCGGGAGCTCCTACAATGAGCAGTTCTTC. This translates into CASSVSGSGSSYNEQFF.